This passage covers 5 T cell receptor beta chains from one sample sequenced in a study of shared clonotypes between healthy human individuals. Clones were read by immunoSEQ multiplex PCR, and TCRdb kept only the in-frame ones, dropping some. This table has 850,000 to 1,200,000 clones, around 74% appearing once. Material for sequencing was memory CD4+ T cells sorted from blood. The subset here: CD45RA-negative fraction. These receptors all come from a man aged 18 to 30 in good health.

The chain joins TRBV2 to TRBJ1-4; 7 positions match TRBD1. There are 15 residues in the CDR3. Germline V gene lookup returns CDR1 SNHLY and CDR2 FYNNEI. With V trimmed by 3 bases and J by 5 bases, 6 bases remained unmatched. CDR3 coding DNA: TGTGCCAGCAGTGACCACGGGACAGAAAATGAAAAACTGTTTTTT. As protein: CASSDHGTENEKLFF.

Turning to this clone: Other nucleotide sequences in the sample specify the same CDR3. The chain joins TRBV11-2 to TRBJ2-2, with D maybe TRBD2 (5 bases). This CDR3 is built from 13 residues. Germline-derived CDR1 and CDR2 are SGHAT and FQNNGV. Trimming pared 2 bases from V and 6 bases from J, leaving 7 bases between. Written as DNA, the CDR3 is TGTGCCAGCAGCTTATCGCGGGCCGGGGAGCTGTTTTTT. It encodes CASSLSRAGELFF.

In this sample, this clone turned up a few times. The chain carries TRBV6-5 and TRBJ2-7, with D unclear. The V gene's germline CDR1 is MNHEY and CDR2 SVGAGI. V lost 0 bases to trimming and J lost 5 bases, with 11 bases between them. The CDR3 consists of 14 residues. Written as DNA, the CDR3 is TGTGCCAGCAGTTACTCCCGGCCATCCAACGAGCAGTACTTC. Translated, it gives CASSYSRPSNEQYF.

The CDR3 region has the DNA TGCGCCAGCAGCCCGGCCGGGACAGGGGTATCGTGGAATCAGCCCCAGCATTTT. This encodes CASSPAGTGVSWNQPQHF. V usage is TRBV4-1 and J usage is TRBJ1-5; 10 positions agree with TRBD1. Germline V CDR1 and CDR2: MGHRA, YSYEKL. The CDR3 loop spans 18 amino acids. V lost 4 bases, J lost 4 bases, and 13 bases stayed unmatched.

This rearrangement joins TRBV10-3 to TRBJ1-3, with D perhaps TRBD1 (5 bases). Germline values: CDR1 ENHRY, CDR2 SYGVKD. The CDR3 is made up of 12 amino acids. The CDR3 sequence is CASEGSGNTIYF. CDR3 DNA: TGTGCTAGCGAGGGGAGCGGAAACACCATATATTTT.